The 2 T cell receptor beta chains below come from one sample, sequenced in a study of T cell changes during pregnancy in multiple sclerosis (dated by TCRdb to about 2019). Library preparation was by the immunoSEQ multiplex PCR assay. TCRdb re-hosts the immuneACCESS table, in-frame sequences only. Its copies lack some clones; in the studies checked, an unresolved V gene accounts for under half of them, and the cause for the rest is not known. The table for this sample lists around 69,000 clones; about 91% of them were counted only once. The leading ten clones occupy approximately 5.3% of the sample. Sequenced here: CD8+ T cells from peripheral blood mononuclear cells, sampled before pregnancy. Receptor source: a female donor with multiple sclerosis, enrolled in a pregnancy study.

This clone was found once. J is TRBJ2-7 and V is TRBV11-2, with 11 nucleotides matching TRBD2. The V gene end was trimmed by 5 bases and the J gene end by 4 bases; junction bases not matched to a gene: 7. The germline V gene encodes CDR1 SGHAT and CDR2 FQNNGV. The CDR3 is made up of 15 amino acids. CDR3 sequence: CASSPPSGGRYEQYF. CDR3 sequence (DNA): TGTGCCAGCAGCCCTCCTAGCGGGGGGAGGTACGAGCAGTACTTC.

This clone has a single count. The V and J genes are TRBV2 and TRBJ1-6; TRBD1 aligns across 8 bases. The CDR3 has 12 residues. After removal of 6 bases from V and 10 bases from J, the junction contained 2 bases not matched to a gene. CDR1 and CDR2 from the germline V gene are SNHLY and FYNNEI. CDR3 nucleotide sequence: TGTGCCAGCAGCGGACAGGGATCACCCCTCCACTTT. As protein: CASSGQGSPLHF.